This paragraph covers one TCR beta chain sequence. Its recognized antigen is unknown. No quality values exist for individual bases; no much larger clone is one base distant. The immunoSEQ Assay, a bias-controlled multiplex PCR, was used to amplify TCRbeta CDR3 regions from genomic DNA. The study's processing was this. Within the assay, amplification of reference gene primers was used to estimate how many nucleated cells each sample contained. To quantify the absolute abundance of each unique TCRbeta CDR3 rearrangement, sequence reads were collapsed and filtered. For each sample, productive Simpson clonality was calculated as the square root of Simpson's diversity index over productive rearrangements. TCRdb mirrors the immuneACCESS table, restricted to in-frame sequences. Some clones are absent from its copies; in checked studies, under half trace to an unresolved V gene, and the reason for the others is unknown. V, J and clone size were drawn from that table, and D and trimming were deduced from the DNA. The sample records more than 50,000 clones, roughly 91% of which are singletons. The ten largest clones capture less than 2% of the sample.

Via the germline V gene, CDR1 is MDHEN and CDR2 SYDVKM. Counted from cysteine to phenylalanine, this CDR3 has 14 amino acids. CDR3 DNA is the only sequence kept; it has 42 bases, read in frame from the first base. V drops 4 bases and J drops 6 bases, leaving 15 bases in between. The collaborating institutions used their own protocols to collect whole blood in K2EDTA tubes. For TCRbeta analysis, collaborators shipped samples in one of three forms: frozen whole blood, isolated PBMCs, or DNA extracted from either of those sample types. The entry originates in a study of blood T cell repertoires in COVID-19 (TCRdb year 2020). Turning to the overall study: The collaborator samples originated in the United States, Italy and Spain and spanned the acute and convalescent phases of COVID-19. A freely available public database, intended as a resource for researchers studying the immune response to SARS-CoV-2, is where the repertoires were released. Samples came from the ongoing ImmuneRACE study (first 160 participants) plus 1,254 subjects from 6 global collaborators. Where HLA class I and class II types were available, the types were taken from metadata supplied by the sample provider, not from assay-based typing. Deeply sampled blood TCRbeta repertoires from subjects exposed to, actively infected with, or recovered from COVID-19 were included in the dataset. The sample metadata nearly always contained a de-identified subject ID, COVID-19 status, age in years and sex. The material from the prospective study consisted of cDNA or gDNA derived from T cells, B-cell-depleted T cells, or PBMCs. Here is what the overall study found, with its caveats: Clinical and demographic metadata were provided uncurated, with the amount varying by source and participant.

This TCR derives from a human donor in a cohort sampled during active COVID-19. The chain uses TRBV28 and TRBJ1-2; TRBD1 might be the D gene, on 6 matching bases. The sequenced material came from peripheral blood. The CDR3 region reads CASSSPGHLNGYTF. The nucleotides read TGTGCCAGCAGTTCGCCGGGACACCTAAATGGCTACACCTTC.